Reported below is one T cell receptor beta chain. This sample was taken from a study of control samples from healthy donors and cancer patients. Repertoires were generated with immunoSEQ multiplex PCR, while TCRdb's copy carries only in-frame clones and drops some. The sample holds 150,000 or so clones, 80% to 90% seen once. The CDR3 covers 13 residues. The V gene lost 1 base and the J gene lost 1 base, with 4 bases spanning the gap. Per germline, CDR1 SGHAT and CDR2 FQDESV (reference sequence). The chain uses TRBV11-1 and TRBJ1-1, with D hard to call. The specimen was blood. The sequence derives from a man younger than 40 in good health. In DNA form, the CDR3 reads TGTGCCAGCAGCTTAGTCGGGAACACTGAAGCTTTCTTT. It encodes CASSLVGNTEAFF.